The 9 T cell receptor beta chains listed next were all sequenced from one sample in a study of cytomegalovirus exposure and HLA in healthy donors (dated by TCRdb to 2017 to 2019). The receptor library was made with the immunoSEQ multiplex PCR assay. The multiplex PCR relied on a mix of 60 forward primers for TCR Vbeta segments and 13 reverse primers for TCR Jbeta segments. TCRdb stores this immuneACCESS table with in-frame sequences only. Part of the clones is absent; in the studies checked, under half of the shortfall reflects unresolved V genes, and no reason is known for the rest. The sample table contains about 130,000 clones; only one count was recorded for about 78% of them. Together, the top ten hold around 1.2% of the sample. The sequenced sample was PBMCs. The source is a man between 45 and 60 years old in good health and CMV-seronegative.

Written as DNA, the CDR3 is TGCGCCAGCAGCCCTAGGACGGGACTAGCGGGAGGGGGTGAGCAGTTCTTC. Translation: CASSPRTGLAGGGEQFF. This chain uses TRBV5-1 with TRBJ2-1, with 16 bases lining up with TRBD2. Looked up from germline, CDR1 is SGHRS and CDR2 is YFSETQ. The J segment lost 9 bases and the V segment lost 4 bases, leaving 10 bases of the junction unmatched. The CDR3 covers 17 residues.

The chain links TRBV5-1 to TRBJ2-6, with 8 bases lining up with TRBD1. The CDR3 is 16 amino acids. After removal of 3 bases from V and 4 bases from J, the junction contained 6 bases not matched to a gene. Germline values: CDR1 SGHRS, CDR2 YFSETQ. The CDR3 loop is CASSSGQGAGANVLTF. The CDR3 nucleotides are TGCGCCAGCAGCTCCGGACAGGGAGCAGGGGCCAACGTCCTGACTTTC.

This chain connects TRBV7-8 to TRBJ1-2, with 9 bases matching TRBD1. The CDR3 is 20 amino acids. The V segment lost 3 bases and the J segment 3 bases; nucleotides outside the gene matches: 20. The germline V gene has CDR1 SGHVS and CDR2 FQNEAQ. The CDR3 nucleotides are TGTGCCAGCAGCTTCCGACCCCGGACAGGGGCGGTAGGGAACTACTATGGCTACACCTTC. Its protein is CASSFRPRTGAVGNYYGYTF. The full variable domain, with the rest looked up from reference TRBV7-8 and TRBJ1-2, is GAGVSQSPRYKVAKRGQDVALRCDPISGHVSLFWYQQALGQGPEFLTYFQNEAQLDKSGLPSDRFFAERPEGSVSTLKIQRTQQEDSAVYLCASSFRPRTGAVGNYYGYTFGSGTRLTVV.

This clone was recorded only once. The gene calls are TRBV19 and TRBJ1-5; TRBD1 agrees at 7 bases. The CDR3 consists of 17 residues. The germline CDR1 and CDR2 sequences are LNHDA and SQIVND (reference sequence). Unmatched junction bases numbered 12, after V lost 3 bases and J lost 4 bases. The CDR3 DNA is TGTGCCAGTAGTATTGGTCCCTCGACAGGGACGAATCAGCCCCAGCATTTT. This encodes CASSIGPSTGTNQPQHF.

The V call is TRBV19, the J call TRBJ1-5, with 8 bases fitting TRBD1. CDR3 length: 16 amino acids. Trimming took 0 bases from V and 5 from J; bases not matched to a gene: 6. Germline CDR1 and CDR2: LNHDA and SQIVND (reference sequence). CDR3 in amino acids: CASSIEPGQGYQPQHF. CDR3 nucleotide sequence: TGTGCCAGTAGTATAGAGCCCGGACAGGGATATCAGCCCCAGCATTTT.

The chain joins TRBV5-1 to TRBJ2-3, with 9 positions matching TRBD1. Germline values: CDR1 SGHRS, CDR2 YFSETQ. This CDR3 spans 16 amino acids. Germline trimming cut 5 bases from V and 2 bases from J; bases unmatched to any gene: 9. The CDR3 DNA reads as TGCGCCAGCAGTTCTACAGGGGGCCGACTCACAGATACGCAGTATTTT. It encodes CASSSTGGRLTDTQYF.

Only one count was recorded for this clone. The CDR3 here is CASSPESLLAYNEQFF. In nucleotides, the CDR3 is TGTGCCAGCTCACCAGAGTCCCTTTTAGCCTACAATGAGCAGTTCTTC. The chain uses TRBV18 and TRBJ2-1; D is unresolved. The CDR3 spans 16 residues. V was clipped by 2 bases and J by 2 bases, with 13 bases between them. Per the germline V gene, CDR1 is KGHSH and CDR2 is LQKENI.

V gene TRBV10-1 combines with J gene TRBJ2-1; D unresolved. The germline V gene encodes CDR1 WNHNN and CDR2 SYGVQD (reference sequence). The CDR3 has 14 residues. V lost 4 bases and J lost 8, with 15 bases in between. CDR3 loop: CASSARLQGDEQFF. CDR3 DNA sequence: TGCGCCAGCAGTGCCAGGCTCCAAGGCGATGAGCAGTTCTTC.

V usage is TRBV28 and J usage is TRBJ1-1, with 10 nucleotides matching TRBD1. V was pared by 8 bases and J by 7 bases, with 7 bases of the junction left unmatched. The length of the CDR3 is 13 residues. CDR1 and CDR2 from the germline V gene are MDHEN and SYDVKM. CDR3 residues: CASGGQGIIEAFF. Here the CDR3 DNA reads TGTGCCAGCGGGGGACAGGGGATAATTGAAGCTTTCTTT.